This is a list of T cell receptor beta chains from one sample in a study of identical twins. TCRdb redid the calling of the 5' RACE reads with MiXCR, one entry per CDR3 protein. The data hold 600,000 to 850,000 distinct CDR3 sequences, with roughly 18% observed a single time. Another study also made use of these data, one on T cells expressing NK-cell markers.

Source material: PBMCs. These receptors were taken from a woman aged 18-29 years in good health. The conserved cysteine and the conserved F or W are not part of the CDR3 here. The order of the fields is CDR3 protein, J gene, V gene.

cdr3_aa: ASKRQTNTEAF
j_call: TRBJ1-1
v_call: TRBV19

cdr3_aa: ASTPGDRVSYEQY
j_call: TRBJ2-7
v_call: TRBV9

cdr3_aa: SASLGSSYNEQF
j_call: TRBJ2-1
v_call: TRBV20-1

cdr3_aa: ASSQGLINYGYT
j_call: TRBJ1-2
v_call: TRBV5-6

cdr3_aa: ASSQDRGLITEAF
j_call: TRBJ1-1
v_call: TRBV4-1

cdr3_aa: SARGLAGGPTQETQY
j_call: TRBJ2-5
v_call: TRBV20-1

cdr3_aa: ASSLQGWYEQY
j_call: TRBJ2-7
v_call: TRBV7-6

cdr3_aa: ASTYSNGELF
j_call: TRBJ2-2
v_call: TRBV5-1

cdr3_aa: ASSRTGAGANVLT
j_call: TRBJ2-6
v_call: TRBV28

cdr3_aa: SARKEGGWRTEAF
j_call: TRBJ1-1
v_call: TRBV20-1

cdr3_aa: ASSVEGLKETQY
j_call: TRBJ2-5
v_call: TRBV9

cdr3_aa: AIRGRDRETQY
j_call: TRBJ2-5
v_call: TRBV10-3

cdr3_aa: ASSFQIGYSPLH
j_call: TRBJ1-6
v_call: TRBV12-3/TRBV12-4

cdr3_aa: ASSLELWRGYTGELF
j_call: TRBJ2-2
v_call: TRBV27

cdr3_aa: ASSSPGQGNTGELF
j_call: TRBJ2-2
v_call: TRBV6-5

cdr3_aa: ASSWEGLSGELF
j_call: TRBJ2-2
v_call: TRBV6-5

cdr3_aa: ASSFFGQGVYEQY
j_call: TRBJ2-7
v_call: TRBV12-3/TRBV12-4